The following is a TCR beta chain sequence with its context. What it binds is not known. This sample is drawn from a study of monozygotic twins with inflammatory bowel disease. Study-level findings and limits: IBD patients, compared with healthy twins, shared fewer clonotypes with others (especially with disease activity). Patients got different immunosuppressive treatments, which may have made their repertoires more variable.

CDR3 length equals 12 residues. Germline V CDR1 and CDR2: LNHDA, SQIVND (reference sequence). During cDNA synthesis, UMIs that each contained a 6-nucleotide sample barcode were added by means of template switching. TCRdb re-called the 5' RACE reads and gives one entry per CDR3 protein, without DNA. The sample includes 420,000 or so distinct CDR3 sequences. Blood samples measuring roughly 2.6 ml were taken per donor. The receptor was derived from a human donor with ulcerative colitis or Crohn's disease, or a healthy co-twin of an affected twin (not recorded which). The V and J genes are TRBV19 and TRBJ2-2. Sequences were obtained from blood. CDR3 in amino acids: CASSMVSGELFF.